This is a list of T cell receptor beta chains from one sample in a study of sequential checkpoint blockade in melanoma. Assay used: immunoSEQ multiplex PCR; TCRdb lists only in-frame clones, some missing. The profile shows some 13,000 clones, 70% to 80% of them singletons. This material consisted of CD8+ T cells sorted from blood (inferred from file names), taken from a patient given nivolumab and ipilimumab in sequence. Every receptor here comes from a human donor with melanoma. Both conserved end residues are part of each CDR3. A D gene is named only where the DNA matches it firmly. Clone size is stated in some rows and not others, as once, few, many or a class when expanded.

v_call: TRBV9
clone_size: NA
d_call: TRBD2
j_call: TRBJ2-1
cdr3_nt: TGTGCCAGCAGCCAAAGCGGGAGGGGTTACAATGAGCAGTTCTTC
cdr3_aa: CASSQSGRGYNEQFF

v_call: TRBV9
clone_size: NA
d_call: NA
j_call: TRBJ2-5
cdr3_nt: TGTGCCAGCAGCGCACCTGCGGGAGAGACCCAGTACTTC
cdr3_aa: CASSAPAGETQYF

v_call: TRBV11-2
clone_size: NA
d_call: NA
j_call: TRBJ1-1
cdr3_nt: TGTGCCAGCAGCTTAGTCGGGGAGTTGGGTCCTGAAGCTTTCTTT
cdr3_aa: CASSLVGELGPEAFF

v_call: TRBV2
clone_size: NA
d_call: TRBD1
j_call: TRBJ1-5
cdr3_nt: TGTGCCAGCAGTGAACCCGGCCAGGGGGCGGTGAGCAATCAGCCCCAGCATTTT
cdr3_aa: CASSEPGQGAVSNQPQHF

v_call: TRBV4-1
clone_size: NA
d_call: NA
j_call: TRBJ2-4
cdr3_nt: TGCGCCAGCAGCCAAGTGGTGGCAAACATTCAGTACTTC
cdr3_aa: CASSQVVANIQYF

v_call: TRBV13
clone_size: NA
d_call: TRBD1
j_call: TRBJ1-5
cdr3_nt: TGTGCCAGCAGCCAGGGGGTGGGCGGCAATCAGCCCCAGCATTTT
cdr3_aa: CASSQGVGGNQPQHF

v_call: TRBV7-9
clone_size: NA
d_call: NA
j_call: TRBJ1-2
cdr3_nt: TGTGCCAGCAGCTTCGGGGGGCAGAACTATGGCTACACCTTC
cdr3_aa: CASSFGGQNYGYTF

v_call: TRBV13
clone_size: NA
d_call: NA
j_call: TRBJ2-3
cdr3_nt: TGTGCCAGCAGCCCCACTCTAGATACGCAGTATTTT
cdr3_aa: CASSPTLDTQYF

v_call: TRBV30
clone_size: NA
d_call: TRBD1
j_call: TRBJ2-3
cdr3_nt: TGTGCCTGGATGTCAGGGGGCCTTCCTAGCACAGATACGCAGTATTTT
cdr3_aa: CAWMSGGLPSTDTQYF

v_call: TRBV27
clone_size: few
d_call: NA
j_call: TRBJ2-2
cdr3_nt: TGTGCCAGCAGTTTATCGGCGGCACTCGCGTTGGCCGGGGAGCTGTTTTTT
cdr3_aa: CASSLSAALALAGELFF

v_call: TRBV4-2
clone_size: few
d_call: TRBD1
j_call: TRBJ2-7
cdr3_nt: TGTGCCAGCAGCTTGGATCCAGGGGGCTTGTACGAGCAGTACTTC
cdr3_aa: CASSLDPGGLYEQYF

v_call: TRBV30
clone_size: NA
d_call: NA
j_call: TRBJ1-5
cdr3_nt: TGTGCCTGGAGTGCCCCCCTGGGGGCAAGTCAGCCCCAGCATTTT
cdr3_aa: CAWSAPLGASQPQHF

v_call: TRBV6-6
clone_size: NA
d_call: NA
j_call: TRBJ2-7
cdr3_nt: TGTGCCAGCAGAAGAGGGAGCTACGAGCAGTACTTC
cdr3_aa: CASRRGSYEQYF

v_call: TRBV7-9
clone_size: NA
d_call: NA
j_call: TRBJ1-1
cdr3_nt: TGTGCCAGCAGAGGGGGTGGGACAACCCGAAAGGTTTTCTTT
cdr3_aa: CASRGGGTTRKVFF

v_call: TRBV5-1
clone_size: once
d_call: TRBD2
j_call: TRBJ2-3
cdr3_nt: TGCGCCAGCAGCTTCGGTCGGGGGGTATACACAGATACGCAGTATTTT
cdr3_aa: CASSFGRGVYTDTQYF

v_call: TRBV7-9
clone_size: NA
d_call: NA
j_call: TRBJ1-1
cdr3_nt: TGTGCCAGCAGCCCCATACACCCGAACACTGAAGCTTTCTTT
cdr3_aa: CASSPIHPNTEAFF

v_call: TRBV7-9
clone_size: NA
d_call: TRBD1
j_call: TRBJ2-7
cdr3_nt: TGTGCCAGCAGCGCAGGGGGCTCCAGGACGCGAGAGCAGTACTTC
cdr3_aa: CASSAGGSRTREQYF

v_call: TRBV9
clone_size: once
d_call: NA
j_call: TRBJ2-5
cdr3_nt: TGTGCCAGCAGCTCCCGGGACAATCAAATCCCAGAGACCCAGTACTTC
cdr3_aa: CASSSRDNQIPETQYF

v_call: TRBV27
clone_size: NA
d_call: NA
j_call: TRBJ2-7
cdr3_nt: TGTGCCAGCAGCAAGGACAGAGCCTACGAGCAGTACTTC
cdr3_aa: CASSKDRAYEQYF

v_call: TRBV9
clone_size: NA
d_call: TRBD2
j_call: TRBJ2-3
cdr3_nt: TGTGCCAGCAGCGTAGGGGTTAGCGGGAGGATTAGAGATACGCAGTATTTT
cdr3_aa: CASSVGVSGRIRDTQYF

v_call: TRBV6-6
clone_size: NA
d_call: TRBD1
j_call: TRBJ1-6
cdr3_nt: TGTGCCAGCAGTCCGCAGACAGGGGCCTATAATTCACCCCTCCACTTT
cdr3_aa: CASSPQTGAYNSPLHF

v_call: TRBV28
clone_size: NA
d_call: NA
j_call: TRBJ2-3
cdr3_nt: TGTGCCAGCAGTTTAAACGGGGGAGGAGATACACAGTATTTT
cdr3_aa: CASSLNGGGDTQYF